This is a list of T cell receptor beta chains from one sample in a study of spatial heterogeneity in lung cancer. MiXCR, run by TCRdb on the 5' RACE reads, gives a single entry per CDR3 protein. Of around 60,000 distinct CDR3 sequences in the sample, 8.4% were seen once. The sample in question was PBMCs, obtained at surgery. These receptors were collected from a female donor with early-stage non-small cell lung cancer. The CDR3 runs from the conserved cysteine through the conserved F or W. Each record gives: clone size, J gene, CDR3 length, V gene, D gene, CDR3 protein, CDR3 DNA. The D gene is left open where the match is weak. Clone sizes are given selectively: once, few, many, or a class where the clone is expanded.

many TRBJ1-1 13 TRBV29-1 TRBD1 CSVADRGETEAFF TGCAGCGTCGCCGACAGGGGGGAAACTGAAGCTTTCTTT
few TRBJ1-2 15 TRBV5-5 - CASSLVEAHVYGYTF TGTGCCAGCAGCTTAGTCGAAGCCCACGTCTATGGCTACACCTTC
few TRBJ2-7 13 TRBV3-1 - CASSRQVAYEQYF TGTGCCAGCAGCCGACAGGTAGCCTACGAGCAGTACTTC
many TRBJ2-4 12 TRBV12-3/TRBV12-4 - CASSSAGNIQYF TGTGCCAGCAGCTCCGCGGGGAACATTCAGTACTTC
many TRBJ1-6 14 TRBV7-8 TRBD1 CASSPQTGGSPLHF TGTGCCAGCAGCCCACAGACAGGGGGATCACCCCTCCACTTT
many TRBJ2-2 15 TRBV7-9 TRBD2 CASSSRLAVVGELFF TGTGCCAGCAGCTCACGACTAGCGGTTGTCGGGGAGCTGTTTTTT
few TRBJ1-2 15 TRBV19 - CASSIPGQAHYGYTF TGTGCCAGTAGTATCCCAGGCCAGGCTCACTATGGCTACACCTTC
many TRBJ2-1 14 TRBV6-6 TRBD2 CASSTSGVNNEQFF TGTGCCAGCAGTACTAGCGGGGTTAACAATGAGCAGTTCTTC
many TRBJ2-5 13 TRBV29-1 TRBD1 CSVELTGARAQYF TGCAGCGTTGAGCTGACAGGGGCGAGGGCCCAGTACTTC
- TRBJ1-1 14 TRBV29-1 - CSVIPVPRRTEAFF TGCAGCGTTATCCCAGTCCCCCGGAGGACTGAAGCTTTCTTT
many TRBJ2-7 13 TRBV6-6 - CASSYPSPYEQYF TGTGCCAGCAGTTACCCGAGCCCCTACGAGCAGTACTTC
many TRBJ1-4 13 TRBV6-5 - CASSSRDNEKLFF TGTGCCAGCAGCTCCCGGGATAATGAAAAACTGTTTTTT
few TRBJ2-3 14 TRBV9 - CASSPGRPTDTQYF TGTGCCAGCAGCCCTGGGAGACCCACAGATACGCAGTATTTT
few TRBJ1-3 15 TRBV7-2 TRBD1 CASSADRASGNTIYF TGTGCCAGCAGCGCGGACAGGGCCTCTGGAAACACCATATATTTT
medium-sized TRBJ2-7 17 TRBV11-3 TRBD1 CASSLDLSGTGKNEQYF TGTGCCAGCAGCTTAGATCTATCCGGGACAGGGAAAAACGAGCAGTACTTC
- TRBJ2-6 17 TRBV6-6 - CASSYLGAGAGANVLTF TGTGCCAGCAGTTACTTAGGTGCAGGGGCCGGGGCCAACGTCCTGACTTTC
few TRBJ1-2 16 TRBV6-5 - CASSYSPGVANYGYTF TGTGCCAGCAGTTACAGCCCGGGGGTAGCTAACTATGGCTACACCTTC
many TRBJ2-5 15 TRBV3-1 - CASSQHPRGGETQYF TGTGCCAGCAGCCAACACCCCAGGGGAGGAGAGACCCAGTACTTC
many TRBJ1-6 17 TRBV12-3/TRBV12-4 - CASRPRVEGSYNSPLHF TGTGCCAGCAGGCCCAGGGTAGAAGGCTCCTATAATTCACCCCTCCACTTT
few TRBJ1-5 14 TRBV9 - CASSQGYGNQPQHF TGTGCCAGCAGCCAGGGGTATGGCAATCAGCCCCAGCATTTT
- TRBJ2-7 13 TRBV2 TRBD1 CASSDRGLGEQYF TGTGCCAGCAGTGACAGGGGGCTGGGTGAGCAGTACTTC
many TRBJ2-5 15 TRBV24-1 TRBD2 CATSVSSGAVETQYF TGTGCCACCAGTGTCAGTAGCGGGGCCGTCGAGACCCAGTACTTC
many TRBJ2-7 14 TRBV20-1 TRBD2 CSATSGRAPYEQYF TGCAGTGCCACTAGCGGGAGGGCCCCCTACGAGCAGTACTTC
few TRBJ1-1 14 TRBV5-1 - CASSPGHLNTEAFF TGCGCCAGCAGCCCGGGACACTTGAACACTGAAGCTTTCTTT
few TRBJ1-6 16 TRBV20-1 - CSARPSKAPKDSPLHF TGCAGTGCTAGGCCCTCGAAGGCCCCAAAGGATTCACCCCTCCACTTT
few TRBJ2-2 12 TRBV20-1 TRBD1 CSAEGAAGELFF TGCAGTGCTGAGGGGGCCGCCGGGGAGCTGTTTTTT
- TRBJ2-3 13 TRBV18 - CASSPPVRGTQYF TGTGCCAGCTCACCACCGGTTCGCGGTACGCAGTATTTT
medium-sized TRBJ1-1 13 TRBV12-5 - CASGLTGFTEAFF TGTGCTAGTGGTTTGACGGGATTCACTGAAGCTTTCTTT
- TRBJ1-3 16 TRBV7-2 - CASSSRGAGAGNTIYF TGTGCCAGCAGCTCTCGCGGGGCAGGGGCTGGAAACACCATATATTTT
few TRBJ1-3 12 TRBV29-1 - CSVDPLGDTIYF TGCAGCGTTGATCCCCTTGGGGACACCATATATTTT
many TRBJ2-1 14 TRBV24-1 - CATSAAATYNEQFF TGTGCCACCAGTGCAGCCGCAACCTACAATGAGCAGTTCTTC
few TRBJ1-1 14 TRBV6-6 - CASSFGGEDTEAFF TGTGCCAGCAGTTTCGGGGGAGAGGACACTGAAGCTTTCTTT
few TRBJ1-5 12 TRBV7-9 - CASSLADQPQHF TGTGCCAGCAGCCTGGCGGATCAGCCCCAGCATTTT
many TRBJ2-3 12 TRBV2 - CASSTFRQEQYF TGTGCCAGCAGTACCTTTCGTCAGGAGCAGTATTTT
- TRBJ2-5 13 TRBV7-2 - CASSRTTGETQYF TGTGCCAGCAGCCGGACGACCGGAGAGACCCAGTACTTC
- TRBJ2-7 13 TRBV27 - CASSLGQDYEQYF TGTGCCAGCAGCCTGGGACAAGACTACGAGCAGTACTTC
many TRBJ2-3 15 TRBV29-1 - CSVEEGGTDQDTQYF TGCAGCGTTGAAGAAGGAGGGACAGACCAAGATACGCAGTATTTT
- TRBJ1-3 17 TRBV9 TRBD1 CASSVGTGPASGNTIYF TGTGCCAGCAGCGTAGGGACAGGGCCCGCGTCTGGAAACACCATATATTTT
few TRBJ2-1 21 TRBV28 TRBD2 CASSLFTGGLAGVRSYNEQFF TGTGCCAGCAGTTTGTTCACCGGGGGACTAGCGGGAGTGAGGTCCTACAATGAGCAGTTCTTC
few TRBJ2-7 14 TRBV7-6 - CASSSDRGSYEQYF TGTGCCAGCAGCTCCGACCGGGGTTCCTACGAGCAGTACTTC
medium-sized TRBJ2-3 16 TRBV7-9 TRBD1 CASSQGVRGRSDTQYF TGTGCCAGCAGCCAAGGCGTCAGGGGGCGATCAGATACGCAGTATTTT